The T cell receptor beta chain described here comes from a study of T cells in Graves' hyperthyroidism and ophthalmopathy. General study findings and limits: Ophthalmopathy prediction by the model preceded onset by a median about 6.5 months.

Regions amplified from RNA transcripts were the TCR beta CDR3 regions. The HTBI primer set was used in a first-round RT-PCR of the TCR CDR3. TCRdb recomputed calls from the multiplex PCR reads with MiXCR, one row per CDR3 protein. Here the sample spans about 500,000 distinct CDR3 sequences, approximately 17% being singletons. This clonotype was seen ten or more times. Antigen unknown. Trimming cost V 5 bases and J 5 bases; bases outside gene matches: 2. Germline CDR1 reads MDHEN; CDR2 reads SYDVKM. The CDR3 runs 12 residues. This TCR was sampled from a woman under 30 with Graves' ophthalmopathy. Specimen: blood. The V call is TRBV28, the J call TRBJ2-7; the match to TRBD1 covers 8 bases. The CDR3: CASSKDRDEQYF. In DNA, the CDR3 is TGTGCCAGCAGTAAGGACAGGGACGAGCAGTACTTC.